This TCR beta chain was profiled in a study of shared clonotypes between healthy human individuals. In the study overall: A couple of women and a few men aged 18 to 49 served as donors. Regarding the study as a whole: A reduction in generation probabilities was seen for non-shared clonotypes relative to those shared by all four donors. The study found approximately 5% of naive CD4 clonotypes shared across four donors.

CD45RO negativity and positive selection for CCR7 defined naive CD8 cells, a population that excluded terminally differentiated effector memory CD45RA+ cells. The input for sorted-subset replicate PCRs was about 0.2 ug DNA, 25,000 to 30,000 T cell genomes. Here immunoSEQ multiplex PCR was the method, and the copy in TCRdb shows in-frame clones only, minus some. The table shows fewer than 800,000 clones, with approximately 90% occurring only once. For this clone: Its antigen is unidentified. Within the sample, other DNA sequences also encode this same CDR3.

The CDR3 runs 14 residues. Germline V lookup: CDR1 SGHKS, CDR2 YYEKEE (reference sequence). The V gene lost 0 bases and the J gene lost 5 bases, with 11 bases spanning the gap. The receptor's source is a man aged 25-45 years in good health. The sequencing sample was made of naive CD8+ T cells sorted from blood. V gene TRBV5-5 combines with J gene TRBJ2-5, with D maybe TRBD1 (5 bases). The CDR3 loop is CASSLGQGRETQYF. The DNA for the CDR3 is TGTGCCAGCAGCTTGGGGCAGGGTAGGGAGACCCAGTACTTC.